The 8 T cell receptor beta chains listed next were all sequenced from one sample in a study of early T cells in non-severe SARS-CoV-2 infection. One entry per CDR3 protein results from TCRdb running MiXCR on the 5' RACE reads. Among about 28,000 distinct CDR3 sequences listed, 3.5% to 5.5% were seen once. The sequences come from whole blood, collected at baseline. These receptor sequences come from an adult who was a healthcare worker with PCR-confirmed SARS-CoV-2 infection or an uninfected control (not recorded which).

This clonotype was picked up many times. The chain joins TRBV28 to TRBJ2-7, with a tentative D call TRBD1 (6 bases). V lost 4 bases, J lost 1 base, and 14 bases lay in between. Germline V gene sequence: CDR1 MDHEN, CDR2 SYDVKM. The CDR3 runs 15 residues. CDR3 bases: TGTGCCAGCAGTTCTCACGTGGACAGTTCCTACGAGCAGTACTTC. Amino acid sequence: CASSSHVDSSYEQYF.

In this sample, this clonotype turned up many times. The gene calls are TRBV7-2 and TRBJ1-4, with unresolved D. The CDR3 covers 14 residues. In germline, CDR1 is SGHTA, CDR2 FQGNSA. V shed 3 bases and J shed 6 bases, with 11 bases lying between them. CDR3 region: CASSLNREYEKLFF. The CDR3 nucleotides read TGTGCCAGCAGCTTGAATAGGGAGTATGAAAAACTGTTTTTT.

This clonotype came up many times. The rearrangement uses TRBV5-1 and TRBJ2-6; no clear D. Trimming shortened V by 3 bases and J by 0 bases, and 7 bases separated the two germline ends. Per the germline V gene, CDR1 is SGHRS and CDR2 is YFSETQ. CDR3 length: 15 residues. The CDR3 sequence: CASSSGTSGANVLTF. As DNA, the CDR3 is TGCGCCAGCAGCTCTGGCACCTCTGGGGCCAACGTCCTGACTTTC.

The table lists this clonotype with many counts. The chain carries TRBV27 and TRBJ1-5; the D gene is possibly TRBD1 (6 bases). Per germline, CDR1 MNHEY and CDR2 SMNVEV (reference sequence). V shed 1 base and J shed 4 bases, with 11 bases lying between them. The CDR3 sequence is 15 residues long. CDR3 residues: CASSLFKGGNQPQHF. The DNA for the CDR3 is TGTGCCAGCAGTTTATTTAAAGGGGGGAATCAGCCCCAGCATTTT.

This clonotype was detected ten times or more. The rearrangement links TRBV5-6 to TRBJ2-3; no firm D call. Looked up from germline, CDR1 is SGHDT and CDR2 is YYEEEE. V shed 0 bases and J shed 0 bases, with 11 bases lying between them. This CDR3 comprises 16 residues. CDR3 nucleotides: TGTGCCAGCAGCTTGGGGGCGGTCCCTAGCACAGATACGCAGTATTTT. This sequence encodes CASSLGAVPSTDTQYF.

This clonotype was counted many times. The chain combines TRBV28 with TRBJ2-5; D is unclear. V was pared by 4 bases and J by 2 bases, with 14 bases between. The CDR3 is 15 residues long. Looked up from germline, CDR1 is MDHEN and CDR2 is SYDVKM. CDR3 nucleotide sequence: TGTGCCAGCAGTTCCCCCGCCACCATGCAAGAGACCCAGTACTTC. This codes for CASSSPATMQETQYF. The whole variable domain, filled in from reference TRBV28 and TRBJ2-5, reads DVKVTQSSRYLVKRTGEKVFLECVQDMDHENMFWYRQDPGLGLRLIYFSYDVKMKEKGDIPEGYSVSREKKERFSLILESASTNQTSMYLCASSSPATMQETQYFGPGTRLLVL.

In this sample, this clonotype turned up many times. The rearrangement links TRBV11-3 to TRBJ2-2, with 10 bases fitting TRBD1. Germline V gene data show CDR1 as SGHNT and CDR2 as YENEEA. The CDR3 is 16 amino acids. Trimming cost V 3 bases and J 4 bases; bases outside gene matches: 5. The CDR3: CASSFLGQGGTGELFF. CDR3 DNA: TGTGCCAGCAGCTTTCTTGGACAGGGGGGCACCGGGGAGCTGTTTTTT.

This clonotype was recorded many times. V gene TRBV7-2 combines with J gene TRBJ2-3; D is possibly TRBD1 or TRBD2 (5 bases each). The CDR3 sequence is 15 residues long. Trimming cost V 3 bases and J 6 bases, with 16 bases left between them. Germline V gene sequence: CDR1 SGHTA, CDR2 FQGNSA. This CDR3 is CASSLGTNWGDTQYF. CDR3 bases: TGTGCCAGCAGCTTGGGGACGAATTGGGGCGATACGCAGTATTTT.